Each of the 24 T cell receptor beta chains below was sequenced from the same sample in a study of blood T cell repertoires in COVID-19. TCRdb keeps only in-frame clones here, not all; method: immunoSEQ multiplex PCR. The data contain 350,000 or so clones, around 90% of them singletons. The sequencing input was peripheral blood. The receptors were sampled from a man between 18 and 35 years old with active or convalescent COVID-19.

The chain combines TRBV13 with TRBJ2-1, with TRBD2 identical over 10 bases. CDR1 and CDR2 from the germline V gene are PRHDT and FYEKMQ (reference sequence). This CDR3 is 19 amino acids long. Trimming took 1 base from V and 5 from J; bases not matched to a gene: 14. The CDR3 nucleotides read TGTGCCAGCAGCTTAGAGGGGCTAGCGGGAGAACGCAATAACAATGAGCAGTTCTTC. Translating it yields CASSLEGLAGERNNNEQFF.

CDR3 DNA sequence: TGTGCCAGCAGCCCCCGGGACACTCTCTCTGGAAACACCATATATTTT. Amino acids: CASSPRDTLSGNTIYF. The chain is built from TRBV3-1 (or the pseudogene TRBV3-2) and TRBJ1-3, with a possible D match to TRBD1 (6 bases). V lost 4 bases to trimming and J lost 0 bases, with 13 bases between them. Germline CDR1 is LGHDT and CDR2 is YNNKEL (reference sequence). The CDR3 totals 16 residues.

The J gene is TRBJ2-7, the V gene TRBV10-3; 9 nucleotides line up with TRBD1. From germline, CDR1 is ENHRY and CDR2 SYGVKD. The CDR3 contains 13 residues. After removal of 10 bases from V and 1 base from J, the junction contained 5 bases not matched to a gene. The CDR3 sequence is CATLQGASYEQYF. The CDR3, as DNA: TGTGCCACCCTACAGGGGGCATCCTACGAGCAGTACTTC.

V gene TRBV4-1 combines with J gene TRBJ1-1; the match to TRBD1 covers 9 bases. CDR1 is MGHRA, CDR2 YSYEKL, per germline. The CDR3 extends over 16 amino acids. J was trimmed by 1 base and V by 4 bases; bases with no gene match: 7. CDR3 DNA: TGCGCCAGCAGCCCTGACAGGGGGTATAGGAACACTGAAGCTTTCTTT. Its protein product is CASSPDRGYRNTEAFF.

The chain has TRBV19 and TRBJ1-2; D is ambiguous. Germline-derived CDR1 and CDR2 are LNHDA and SQIVND (reference sequence). Trimming removed 2 bases at V and 2 bases at J, with 15 bases between. CDR3 length: 16 residues. The CDR3: CASSISRHSINYGYTF. DNA of the CDR3: TGTGCCAGTAGTATAAGCCGACATTCAATCAACTATGGCTACACCTTC.

The V call is TRBV29-1, the J call TRBJ1-1; the D is unclear. This CDR3 is 13 amino acids long. V lost 2 bases and J 0 bases, leaving 7 bases between the germline ends. Germline CDR1 and CDR2: SQVTM and ANQGSEA. The CDR3 nucleotides read TGCAGCGTTGAAAGGAGGCTGAACACTGAAGCTTTCTTT. Its protein is CSVERRLNTEAFF. Full variable domain (missing parts from reference TRBV29-1 and TRBJ1-1): SAVISQKPSRDICQRGTSLTIQCQVDSQVTMMFWYRQQPGQSLTLIATANQGSEATYESGFVIDKFPISRPNLTFSTLTVSNMSPEDSSIYLCSVERRLNTEAFFGQGTRLTVV.

This clone has only a few counts. The CDR3 is CASSEADRARQPQHF. In DNA form, the CDR3 reads TGTGCCAGCAGTGAAGCCGACAGGGCTCGTCAGCCCCAGCATTTT. This chain joins TRBV6-1 and TRBJ1-5; 7 bases map to TRBD1. The CDR3 is 15 residues long. Germline CDR1 MNHNS, CDR2 SASEGT. The J segment lost 6 bases and the V segment lost 0 bases, leaving 5 bases of the junction unmatched.

The chain uses TRBV28 and TRBJ2-3, with 7 bases identical to TRBD2. The CDR3 covers 15 residues. V shed 4 bases, J shed 5 bases, and the junction held 9 bases outside the gene matches. Germline assignment: CDR1 MDHEN and CDR2 SYDVKM. The CDR3 here is CASSSEGGPKDTQYF. CDR3 in DNA: TGTGCCAGCAGTTCCGAGGGAGGGCCAAAAGATACGCAGTATTTT.

The chain employs TRBV11-2 and TRBJ1-5, with D perhaps matching TRBD1 (5 bases). Trimming took off 0 bases at V and 2 bases at J, with 8 bases between the two ends. CDR3 length: 15 amino acids. From germline, CDR1 is SGHAT and CDR2 FQNNGV. CDR3 DNA sequence: TGTGCCAGCAGCTTAGACACCAGGGGCAATCAGCCCCAGCATTTT. This encodes CASSLDTRGNQPQHF.

This clone was picked up a small number of times. The chain employs TRBV11-2 and TRBJ1-5; D remains ambiguous. Germline V gene lookup returns CDR1 SGHAT and CDR2 FQNNGV. This CDR3 comprises 14 residues. V was shortened by 2 bases and J by 2 bases, with 7 bases between the two germline ends. CDR3 region: CASSLNGGNQPQHF. The DNA for the CDR3 is TGTGCCAGCAGCTTAAACGGGGGCAATCAGCCCCAGCATTTT.

This clone was found a few times. The chain is built from TRBV6-2 or TRBV6-3 and TRBJ2-6; weak D call: TRBD1 (5 bases). The germline gives CDR1 MNHEY, CDR2 SVGEGT. The CDR3 covers 15 residues. Trimming cost V 2 bases and J 0 bases, with 5 bases left between them. CDR3 DNA: TGTGCCAGCAGTTACGACAGCTCTGGGGCCAACGTCCTGACTTTC. Its protein is CASSYDSSGANVLTF.

The chain uses TRBV24-1 and TRBJ2-2; 8 bases map to TRBD1. The trim removed 1 base at V and 7 bases at J, leaving 1 base unmatched. Germline V gives CDR1 KGHDR, CDR2 SFDVKD. This CDR3 has 14 amino acids. The CDR3 spells CATSDLTGGGELFF. Written as DNA, the CDR3 is TGTGCCACCAGTGATTTAACAGGGGGCGGGGAGCTGTTTTTT.

The gene calls are TRBV19 and TRBJ2-2; the match to TRBD1 covers 7 bases. Per germline, CDR1 LNHDA and CDR2 SQIVND (reference sequence). V lost 7 bases, J lost 4 bases, and 9 bases stayed unmatched. This CDR3 is 15 amino acids long. The CDR3 protein is CASNGETGLTGELFF. DNA for the CDR3: TGTGCCAGTAATGGTGAGACAGGGCTCACCGGGGAGCTGTTTTTT.

This clone was recorded a few times. This chain links TRBV6-5 with TRBJ1-4; TRBD1 might be the D (5 bases). The V gene's germline CDR1 is MNHEY and CDR2 SVGAGI. The CDR3 is made up of 16 amino acids. The V and J ends lost 0 bases and 5 bases respectively, with 13 bases between them. The CDR3 sequence is CASSYSGLTANEKLFF. The CDR3 DNA reads TGTGCCAGCAGTTACTCAGGCCTGACAGCAAATGAAAAACTGTTTTTT.

There are a few counts of this clone. V usage is TRBV11-1 and J usage is TRBJ2-1; the D is unclear. Between the trimmed V and J ends, which lost 2 bases and 7 bases, there was a span of 12 bases. Germline values: CDR1 SGHAT, CDR2 FQDESV (reference sequence). This CDR3 spans 14 amino acids. The CDR3 spells CASSLRDKLNEQFF. In nucleotides, the CDR3 is TGTGCCAGCAGCTTACGAGACAAGTTGAATGAGCAGTTCTTC.

The V and J genes are TRBV9 and TRBJ2-1, with D possibly matching TRBD1 (6 bases). CDR1 and CDR2 (germline): SGDLS, YYNGEE. Between the trimmed V and J ends, which lost 3 bases and 4 bases, there was a span of 14 bases. CDR3 length equals 15 residues. Here the CDR3 reads CASSAEGHGYNEQFF. CDR3 DNA sequence: TGTGCCAGCAGCGCAGAGGGACACGGATACAATGAGCAGTTCTTC. Looking up the rest from reference TRBV9 and TRBJ2-1 gives the full variable domain: DSGVTQTPKHLITATGQRVTLRCSPRSGDLSVYWYQQSLDQGLQFLIQYYNGEERAKGNILERFSAQQFPDLHSELNLSSLELGDSALYFCASSAEGHGYNEQFFGPGTRLTVL.

The V gene is TRBV5-1, the J gene TRBJ2-5; 13 nucleotides align to TRBD2. The trim removed 3 bases at V and 6 bases at J, leaving 11 bases unmatched. Per the germline V gene, CDR1 is SGHRS and CDR2 is YFSETQ. This CDR3 contains 17 residues. The DNA of the CDR3 is TGCGCCAGCAGCTCCCTACCGACTAGCGGGAGGTCGCAGACCCAGTACTTC. Translated: CASSSLPTSGRSQTQYF.

This CDR3 is CAISESNRGLGGYTF. As DNA, the CDR3 is TGTGCCATCAGTGAGTCGAACAGGGGGCTCGGCGGCTACACCTTC. The chain is built from TRBV10-3 and TRBJ1-2; 9 nucleotides line up with TRBD1. This CDR3 has 15 amino acids. Germline CDR1 reads ENHRY; CDR2 reads SYGVKD. J gave up 8 bases and V 0 bases, and 7 bases lay outside the gene matches.

Only one count was recorded for this clone. The V gene is TRBV5-4, the J gene TRBJ1-4; D call uncertain. Trimming took off 3 bases at V and 0 bases at J, with 12 bases between the two ends. Germline V gene lookup returns CDR1 SGHNT and CDR2 YYREEE (reference sequence). The CDR3 length is 16 residues. CDR3 sequence: CASSSIQSATNEKLFF. In DNA, the CDR3 is TGTGCCAGCAGCTCCATCCAGTCTGCAACTAATGAAAAACTGTTTTTT.

V and J are TRBV6-5 and TRBJ2-5, with 7 bases identical to TRBD1. Unmatched junction bases numbered 11, after V lost 5 bases and J lost 5 bases. CDR3 length: 15 residues. In germline, CDR1 is MNHEY, CDR2 SVGAGI. The CDR3 nucleotides read TGTGCCAGCAGTAGGGGACAGCCTCAGAAGGAGACCCAGTACTTC. As protein: CASSRGQPQKETQYF.

This chain links TRBV19 with TRBJ2-2, with 9 bases matching TRBD2. The junction had 13 bases not matched to a gene; V was cut back by 4 bases and J by 4 bases. CDR3 length equals 18 residues. Germline loops: CDR1 LNHDA, CDR2 SQIVND (reference sequence). The CDR3 reads CASSTERVAGELTGELFF. The CDR3 DNA is TGTGCCAGTAGTACCGAGAGGGTAGCGGGAGAGCTCACCGGGGAGCTGTTTTTT.

The V and J genes are TRBV28 and TRBJ2-7, with D possibly TRBD1 on 5 matching bases. The CDR3 consists of 14 residues. V lost 6 bases and J 9 bases, leaving 21 bases between the germline ends. From germline, CDR1 is MDHEN and CDR2 SYDVKM. In DNA, the CDR3 is TGTGCCAGCAGCCCACAACAGGATTCCTATGCGCAGTACTTC. This encodes CASSPQQDSYAQYF.

This chain connects TRBV19 to TRBJ2-1; D is undetermined. Germline CDR1 reads LNHDA; CDR2 reads SQIVND (reference sequence). The CDR3 is 14 amino acids. Trimming stripped 10 bases from V and 1 base from J, with 14 bases between. The CDR3 coding sequence is TGTGCCACCAAAGGCGAACTATCCTACAATGAGCAGTTCTTC. It translates to CATKGELSYNEQFF.

The V call is TRBV4-3, the J call TRBJ2-3; D may be TRBD2 (6 bases). Germline CDR1 and CDR2: LGHNA and YSLEER. The V gene lost 1 base and the J gene lost 3 bases, with 14 bases spanning the gap. The CDR3 loop spans 16 amino acids. The CDR3 nucleotides are TGCGCCAGCAGCCAAGTGTGGCCTAGCGAAACAGATACGCAGTATTTT. Translation gives CASSQVWPSETDTQYF.